This T cell receptor (beta chain) was retrieved from a study of shared clonotypes between healthy human individuals. CD8 cells classed as naive were CD45RO-negative and positively selected for CCR7, excluding terminally differentiated effector memory CD45RA+ cells. Profiled with immunoSEQ multiplex PCR; TCRdb holds only in-frame clones, not every one. The profile shows some 2,100,000 clones, approximately 94% of them singletons. The CDR3 extends over 13 amino acids. Germline lookup yields CDR1 MNHNY and CDR2 SVGAGI (reference sequence). V was trimmed by 7 bases and J by 4 bases, leaving 11 bases between them.

The rearrangement uses TRBV6-6 and TRBJ1-3; D is ambiguous. Sequencing was done on a sample of naive CD8+ T cells from PBMCs. The receptor was derived from a man between 18 and 29 years old in good health. Some clones in this sample may be carry-over from other donors' samples. DNA for the CDR3: TGTGCCAGCAATGGGATGCCGGGAAACACCATATATTTT. This encodes CASNGMPGNTIYF.